Listed here are 25 T cell receptor beta chains from one sample, sequenced in a study of blood T cell repertoires in COVID-19 (dated by TCRdb to 2020 to 2021). Libraries were made using the immunoSEQ multiplex PCR assay. The source is immuneACCESS, and TCRdb retained only in-frame sequences with V and J called. Part of the clones is not carried over; for the studies checked, unresolved V genes explain less than half of this, and the remainder is unexplained. Counted in this sample were about 120,000 clones; about 88% of them appeared once. Clones ranked in the top ten supply 1.2% of the sample. Sequencing was carried out using peripheral blood. These receptors were obtained from a woman aged 80 or older with acute or convalescent COVID-19.

This rearrangement joins TRBV19 to TRBJ2-7, with a weak D call TRBD2 (6 bases). Trimming pared 5 bases from V and 7 bases from J, leaving 18 bases between. Germline lookup yields CDR1 LNHDA and CDR2 SQIVND (reference sequence). This CDR3 contains 14 residues. DNA of the CDR3: TGTGCCAGTAGTCGGAACGGGAGAGGCGATGAGCAGTACTTC. Its protein is CASSRNGRGDEQYF.

The chain recombines TRBV11-3 with TRBJ1-2; TRBD1 aligns across 8 bases. The V gene end was trimmed by 0 bases and the J gene end by 4 bases; junction bases not matched to a gene: 10. The CDR3 sequence is 17 residues long. Germline V gene sequence: CDR1 SGHNT, CDR2 YENEEA. CDR3 sequence (DNA): TGTGCCAGCAGCTTAGATGAGAGGGCAGGGGGCTCCTATGGCTACACCTTC. Residues: CASSLDERAGGSYGYTF.

The V call is TRBV19, the J call TRBJ1-1; 8 positions match TRBD1. Germline V lookup: CDR1 LNHDA, CDR2 SQIVND (reference sequence). This CDR3 has 14 amino acids. Trimming took 3 bases from V and 1 from J; bases not matched to a gene: 1. The CDR3 is CASSIGQGNTEAFF. The CDR3 DNA follows: TGTGCCAGTAGTATCGGACAGGGGAACACTGAAGCTTTCTTT.

The chain combines TRBV3-1 (or the pseudogene TRBV3-2) with TRBJ1-2, with unresolved D. CDR1 LGHDT and CDR2 YNNKEL come from the germline V gene (reference sequence). This CDR3 has 12 amino acids. Trimming cost V 2 bases and J 4 bases, with 5 bases left between them. The CDR3 DNA is TGTGCCAGCAGCCAACACAGCTATGGCTACACCTTC. It is translated as CASSQHSYGYTF.

The chain uses TRBV5-1 and TRBJ2-1; a possible D gene is TRBD2 (5 bases). Germline-derived CDR1 and CDR2 are SGHRS and YFSETQ. The CDR3 totals 16 residues. V lost 0 bases, J lost 4 bases, and 14 bases lay in between. CDR3 nucleotides: TGCGCCAGCAGCTTGGCCGCGGGCAGAATGTACAATGAGCAGTTCTTC. This sequence encodes CASSLAAGRMYNEQFF.

J is TRBJ2-1 and V is TRBV27, with D possibly matching TRBD1 (5 bases). V was shortened by 3 bases and J by 3 bases, with 6 bases between the two germline ends. Germline loops: CDR1 MNHEY, CDR2 SMNVEV (reference sequence). CDR3 length: 13 residues. Here the CDR3 DNA reads TGTGCCAGCAGTTTTGACAGCTACAATGAGCAGTTCTTC. As protein: CASSFDSYNEQFF.

This chain uses TRBV19 with TRBJ2-2; 14 bases fit TRBD2. This CDR3 has 18 amino acids. Unmatched junction bases numbered 6, after V lost 3 bases and J lost 3 bases. From germline, CDR1 is LNHDA and CDR2 SQIVND (reference sequence). CDR3 loop: CASSIRLAGGPDTGELFF. CDR3 nucleotide sequence: TGTGCCAGTAGTATTCGACTAGCGGGAGGGCCGGACACCGGGGAGCTGTTTTTT.

This clone appeared a single time. The chain carries TRBV11-2 and TRBJ1-2; D gene ambiguous. Germline CDR1 and CDR2: SGHAT and FQNNGV. This CDR3 region has 13 residues. V lost 1 base and J lost 2, with 5 bases in between. CDR3 coding DNA: TGTGCCAGCAGCTTAGCGCGAAACTATGGCTACACCTTC. Translated: CASSLARNYGYTF.

This sequence joins TRBV28 and TRBJ2-7, with 7 positions matching TRBD2. The CDR3 has 14 residues. Looked up from germline, CDR1 is MDHEN and CDR2 is SYDVKM. After removal of 6 bases from V and 4 bases from J, the junction contained 9 bases not matched to a gene. Here the CDR3 reads CASRASGNFYEQYF. CDR3 in DNA: TGTGCCAGCAGGGCTAGCGGCAATTTTTACGAGCAGTACTTC.

The J gene is TRBJ2-3, the V gene TRBV5-1; TRBD2 aligns across 9 bases. The length of the CDR3 is 16 residues. Germline V gene lookup returns CDR1 SGHRS and CDR2 YFSETQ. The V segment lost 4 bases and the J segment 4 bases; nucleotides outside the gene matches: 10. CDR3 amino acids: CASSPPSGGRADTQYF. For the CDR3, the DNA is TGCGCCAGCAGCCCCCCCAGCGGGGGGCGCGCAGATACGCAGTATTTT.

This chain connects TRBV10-3 to TRBJ2-1; 11 positions match TRBD1. Unmatched junction bases numbered 17, after V lost 4 bases and J lost 3 bases. Per germline, CDR1 ENHRY and CDR2 SYGVKD. The CDR3 is 20 amino acids. CDR3 loop: CAISGETKPGQGGFYNEQFF. The CDR3 DNA reads TGTGCCATCAGTGGCGAGACGAAACCGGGACAGGGGGGTTTCTACAATGAGCAGTTCTTC.

The chain is built from TRBV28 and TRBJ2-1; TRBD1 matches 8 bases. The CDR3 totals 15 residues. Germline assignment: CDR1 MDHEN and CDR2 SYDVKM. Trimming removed 7 bases from V and 4 bases from J; junction bases left unmatched: 9. The CDR3 loop reads CASKSRGQGYNEQFF. The DNA for the CDR3 is TGTGCCAGCAAGTCTCGTGGACAGGGTTACAATGAGCAGTTCTTC.

The V call is TRBV6-5, the J call TRBJ1-6, with TRBD1 matching 9 bases. The CDR3 runs to 15 residues. V was clipped by 5 bases and J by 10 bases; unmatched bases: 9. Germline V lookup: CDR1 MNHEY, CDR2 SVGAGI. Here the CDR3 reads CASSRTGTGYSPLHF. CDR3 nucleotides: TGTGCCAGCAGTCGAACCGGGACAGGGTACTCACCCCTCCACTTT.

The chain couples TRBV7-2 to TRBJ1-4; a possible D gene is TRBD1 (5 bases). CDR3 length: 17 residues. Germline-derived CDR1 and CDR2 are SGHTA and FQGNSA. Trimming pared 0 bases from V and 7 bases from J, leaving 18 bases between. Here the CDR3 reads CASSLADGGRRAEKLFF. CDR3 coding DNA: TGTGCCAGCAGCTTAGCGGATGGGGGGAGACGAGCTGAAAAACTGTTTTTT.

This rearrangement joins TRBV18 to TRBJ2-1; TRBD2 agrees at 14 bases. CDR3 length: 22 amino acids. CDR1 and CDR2 from the germline V gene are KGHSH and LQKENI. With V trimmed by 2 bases and J by 0 bases, 15 bases remained unmatched. CDR3 nucleotides: TGTGCCAGCTCACCATCGGCAGGGCTTGGACTAGCGGGAGGAAGCTCCTACAATGAGCAGTTCTTC. It yields the protein CASSPSAGLGLAGGSSYNEQFF.

The V and J genes are TRBV5-1 and TRBJ2-7; tentative D call: TRBD1 (6 bases). Germline V gene data show CDR1 as SGHRS and CDR2 as YFSETQ. The germline V and J ends were trimmed by 0 bases and 1 base, with 8 bases remaining between them. The CDR3 extends over 14 amino acids. Here the CDR3 DNA reads TGCGCCAGCAGCTTGGGGGACATATCCTACGAGCAGTACTTC. Protein: CASSLGDISYEQYF.

V and J are TRBV9 and TRBJ2-6; the match to TRBD2 covers 12 bases. Germline CDR1 SGDLS, CDR2 YYNGEE. V trimming: 0 bases; J trimming: 2 bases; junction bases outside the gene matches: 6. CDR3 length: 19 residues. The DNA for the CDR3 is TGTGCCAGCAGCGTAGCTCCCCTAGCGGGGGGGCCTGGGGCCAACGTCCTGACTTTC. Translation gives CASSVAPLAGGPGANVLTF. Combining the CDR3 with reference TRBV9 and TRBJ2-6 gives the whole variable domain DSGVTQTPKHLITATGQRVTLRCSPRSGDLSVYWYQQSLDQGLQFLIQYYNGEERAKGNILERFSAQQFPDLHSELNLSSLELGDSALYFCASSVAPLAGGPGANVLTFGAGSRLTVL.

In this sample, this clone turned up a few times. J is TRBJ1-2 and V is TRBV3-1 (or the pseudogene TRBV3-2); TRBD1 is a possible D gene (5 bases). CDR3 length equals 13 residues. The germline V gene has CDR1 LGHDT and CDR2 YNNKEL (reference sequence). V was shortened by 8 bases and J by 8 bases, with 18 bases between the two germline ends. The CDR3: CASGQTEITGYTF. CDR3 sequence (DNA): TGTGCCAGCGGACAAACAGAGATAACAGGCTACACCTTC.

This chain uses TRBV3-1 (or the pseudogene TRBV3-2) with TRBJ2-4; no reliable D call. The CDR3 extends over 14 amino acids. Trimming stripped 5 bases from V and 8 bases from J, with 16 bases between. Germline-derived CDR1 and CDR2 are LGHDT and YNNKEL (reference sequence). CDR3 nucleotides: TGTGCCAGCAGCTATTCTGCGGTAGGTGACATTCAGTACTTC. As protein: CASSYSAVGDIQYF.

The V and J genes are TRBV7-6 and TRBJ1-4; TRBD1 aligns across 7 bases. From germline, CDR1 is SGHVS and CDR2 FNYEAQ. This CDR3 region has 14 residues. Trimming at V came to 1 base and at J to 8 bases, leaving 4 bases not matched to a gene. The CDR3 loop reads CASSLDARGEKLFF. CDR3 bases: TGTGCCAGCAGCTTAGATGCCAGGGGGGAAAAACTGTTTTTT.

The gene calls are TRBV7-2 and TRBJ2-5; a possible D gene is TRBD1 (5 bases). Germline V gene data show CDR1 as SGHTA and CDR2 as FQGNSA. Trimming cost V 5 bases and J 0 bases, with 19 bases left between them. The CDR3 has 17 amino acids. The CDR3 protein is CASSPHRRSVYQETQYF. Here the CDR3 DNA reads TGTGCCAGCAGCCCACACAGGCGAAGCGTTTACCAAGAGACCCAGTACTTC.

The chain recombines TRBV12-3 or TRBV12-4 with TRBJ1-5; D unclear. The CDR3 consists of 11 residues. Deletions cut 6 bases from V and 4 bases from J, with 4 bases between. The chain's CDR3 is CASRQNQPQHF. CDR3 bases: TGTGCCAGCAGGCAGAATCAGCCCCAGCATTTT.

V is TRBV10-3 and J is TRBJ1-1, with a weak D call TRBD1 (6 bases). V was shortened by 5 bases and J by 1 base, with 17 bases between the two germline ends. Per the germline V gene, CDR1 is ENHRY and CDR2 is SYGVKD. The CDR3 contains 16 residues. CDR3 protein: CAISKQSSTGNTEAFF. Written as DNA, the CDR3 is TGTGCCATCAGTAAACAGTCCTCGACAGGGAACACTGAAGCTTTCTTT.

The chain has TRBV5-4 and TRBJ2-7, with D possibly matching TRBD1 (5 bases). V lost 4 bases, J lost 5 bases, and 13 bases lay in between. CDR1 SGHNT and CDR2 YYREEE come from the germline V gene (reference sequence). The CDR3 contains 13 residues. This chain's CDR3 is CASSTQGADEQYF. As DNA, the CDR3 is TGTGCCAGCAGCACACAAGGGGCCGACGAGCAGTACTTC. Using reference TRBV5-4 and TRBJ2-7 for the parts outside the CDR3, the full variable domain is ETGVTQSPTHLIKTRGQQVTLRCSSQSGHNTVSWYQQALGQGPQFIFQYYREEENGRGNFPPRFSGLQFPNYSSELNVNALELDDSALYLCASSTQGADEQYFGPGTRLTVT.

The chain uses TRBV5-1 and TRBJ2-7, with D unresolved. There are 12 residues in the CDR3. From germline, CDR1 is SGHRS and CDR2 YFSETQ. Deletions cut 4 bases from V and 5 bases from J, with 10 bases between. In DNA, the CDR3 is TGCGCCAGCAGCCGAGAATCCAACGAGCAGTACTTC. Its protein product is CASSRESNEQYF.